A selection of T cell receptor beta chains follows, all from one sample in a study of blood T cell repertoires in COVID-19. Libraries were prepared by immunoSEQ multiplex PCR; TCRdb keeps only in-frame clonotypes and omits some of them. The sample yields about 100,000 clones, around four fifths seen once. Material: peripheral blood. These receptors were taken from a man aged 45-65 years with active or convalescent COVID-19. The CDR3 runs from the conserved cysteine through the conserved F or W. Fields, in order: CDR3 protein, CDR3 DNA, J gene, D gene, clone size, V gene. A D gene is named only where the DNA matches it firmly. Expanded clones get a size class; other rows say once, few or many, or leave the size out.

CDR3: CASSIGTGGFQPQHF
DNA: TGTGCCAGTAGTATTGGAACAGGGGGTTTTCAGCCCCAGCATTTT
J: TRBJ1-5
D: TRBD1
size: NA
V: TRBV19

CDR3: CASSPGVTNYGYTF
DNA: TGTGCCAGCTCACCGGGAGTTACTAACTATGGCTACACCTTC
J: TRBJ1-2
D: NA
size: NA
V: TRBV18

CDR3: CATSREKGAYEQYF
DNA: TGTGCCACCAGCAGAGAAAAAGGGGCCTACGAGCAGTACTTC
J: TRBJ2-7
D: NA
size: NA
V: TRBV15

CDR3: CASANGQGTLGAFF
DNA: TGTGCCAGCGCGAATGGTCAGGGCACCCTTGGAGCTTTCTTT
J: TRBJ1-1
D: NA
size: NA
V: TRBV28

CDR3: CASGLVLGGGETQYF
DNA: TGTGCTAGTGGTTTGGTACTCGGGGGTGGAGAGACCCAGTACTTC
J: TRBJ2-5
D: NA
size: NA
V: TRBV12-5

CDR3: CASSVELTSRVQYF
DNA: TGTGCCAGCAGCGTAGAATTGACTTCTCGGGTCCAGTACTTC
J: TRBJ2-5
D: NA
size: NA
V: TRBV9

CDR3: CASSLEGQGFTQYF
DNA: TGTGCCAGCAGCTTAGAGGGACAGGGTTTTACGCAGTATTTT
J: TRBJ2-3
D: TRBD1
size: NA
V: TRBV7-2

CDR3: CASSGRFLAQETQYF
DNA: TGTGCCAGCAGCGGGCGATTCTTGGCCCAAGAGACCCAGTACTTC
J: TRBJ2-5
D: NA
size: NA
V: TRBV11-3

CDR3: CASSQVSAGEQYF
DNA: TGTGCCAGCAGCCAAGTTTCAGCGGGGGAGCAGTACTTC
J: TRBJ2-7
D: TRBD2
size: few
V: TRBV11-2

CDR3: CASSKTNIGTVDTEAFF
DNA: TGTGCCTCATCAAAGACCAACATCGGGACTGTGGACACTGAAGCTTTCTTT
J: TRBJ1-1
D: NA
size: NA
V: TRBV28

CDR3: CASYRPTNYGYTF
DNA: TGTGCCAGCTACAGGCCAACTAACTATGGCTACACCTTC
J: TRBJ1-2
D: NA
size: NA
V: TRBV5-3

CDR3: CASSISGRIGYEQYF
DNA: TGTGCCAGCAGTATTAGCGGGAGGATTGGCTACGAGCAGTACTTC
J: TRBJ2-7
D: TRBD2
size: NA
V: TRBV6-5

CDR3: CASSFDGLDRAATNEKLFF
DNA: TGTGCCAGCAGCTTTGACGGGTTAGACAGGGCAGCAACTAATGAAAAACTGTTTTTT
J: TRBJ1-4
D: TRBD1
size: NA
V: TRBV7-2

CDR3: CASSYPVGGTNEKLFF
DNA: TGTGCCAGCAGCTACCCCGTCGGCGGAACTAATGAAAAACTGTTTTTT
J: TRBJ1-4
D: NA
size: few
V: TRBV16

CDR3: CASSYSKGTGNYEQYF
DNA: TGTGCCAGCAGTTACTCGAAAGGTACCGGGAACTACGAGCAGTACTTC
J: TRBJ2-7
D: NA
size: NA
V: TRBV6-5

CDR3: CASSQTGTSGRTDTQYF
DNA: TGTGCCAGCAGCCAAACCGGGACTAGCGGGAGAACAGATACGCAGTATTTT
J: TRBJ2-3
D: TRBD2
size: NA
V: TRBV7-3

CDR3: CASSLILAGADTQYF
DNA: TGCGCCAGCAGCTTGATCTTGGCGGGCGCAGATACGCAGTATTTT
J: TRBJ2-3
D: NA
size: NA
V: TRBV5-1

CDR3: CASSPNRVSPSGGYTF
DNA: TGTGCCAGCAGCCCTAACAGGGTATCGCCCTCGGGTGGCTACACCTTC
J: TRBJ1-2
D: NA
size: NA
V: TRBV11-2

CDR3: CASSQTGGDTEAFF
DNA: TGCGCCAGCAGCCAGACAGGGGGGGACACTGAAGCTTTCTTT
J: TRBJ1-1
D: TRBD1
size: NA
V: TRBV5-1

CDR3: CASSMARTGDEQFF
DNA: TGTGCCAGCAGCATGGCCCGTACGGGAGATGAGCAGTTCTTC
J: TRBJ2-1
D: NA
size: NA
V: TRBV5-4

CDR3: CASSFGSSGNTIYF
DNA: TGTGCCAGCAGCTTCGGGTCCTCTGGAAACACCATATATTTT
J: TRBJ1-3
D: NA
size: many
V: TRBV14

CDR3: CASTEEVGTEAFF
DNA: TGCGCCAGCACCGAGGAGGTGGGCACTGAAGCTTTCTTT
J: TRBJ1-1
D: NA
size: NA
V: TRBV10-1

CDR3: CASSSSGTGEDTQYF
DNA: TGCGCCAGCAGCTCCTCCGGGACAGGGGAAGATACGCAGTATTTT
J: TRBJ2-3
D: TRBD1
size: NA
V: TRBV5-1

CDR3: CASSWLEDQPQHF
DNA: TGTGCCAGTAGTTGGTTGGAGGACCAGCCCCAGCATTTT
J: TRBJ1-5
D: NA
size: NA
V: TRBV19

CDR3: CASSSLRDEKLFF
DNA: TGTGCCAGCAGCTCTCTCCGGGATGAAAAACTGTTTTTT
J: TRBJ1-4
D: NA
size: NA
V: TRBV11-3

CDR3: CASSLGQPNSPLHF
DNA: TGTGCCAGCAGCCTGGGACAGCCTAATTCACCCCTCCACTTT
J: TRBJ1-6
D: TRBD1
size: NA
V: TRBV7-9

CDR3: CASSLLRWGGINEKLFF
DNA: TGTGCCAGCAGCCTCCTACGGTGGGGGGGTATTAATGAAAAACTGTTTTTT
J: TRBJ1-4
D: NA
size: NA
V: TRBV7-2

CDR3: CASSSDIVKNIQYF
DNA: TGTGCCAGCAGTTCGGACATAGTCAAAAACATTCAGTACTTC
J: TRBJ2-4
D: NA
size: NA
V: TRBV6-5

CDR3: CATTGTGDGYTF
DNA: TGTGCCACTACCGGGACAGGGGATGGCTACACCTTC
J: TRBJ1-2
D: TRBD1
size: NA
V: TRBV2

CDR3: CASSQFAGGNEKLFF
DNA: TGTGCCAGCAGCCAGTTCGCAGGCGGGAATGAAAAACTGTTTTTT
J: TRBJ1-4
D: NA
size: NA
V: TRBV3-1/TRBV3-2

CDR3: CMTLAPYNEQFF
DNA: TGTATGACACTAGCGCCCTACAATGAGCAGTTCTTC
J: TRBJ2-1
D: TRBD2
size: NA
V: TRBV19

CDR3: CATSEGGLQGRAFF
DNA: TGTGCCACCAGTGAAGGTGGGTTGCAGGGTCGGGCTTTCTTT
J: TRBJ1-1
D: NA
size: few
V: TRBV24-1

CDR3: CASSLASVDTQYF
DNA: TGTGCCAGCAGCTTAGCTAGCGTAGATACGCAGTATTTT
J: TRBJ2-3
D: NA
size: NA
V: TRBV7-6

CDR3: CASSSLGGNNSPLHF
DNA: TGCGCCAGCAGCTCTTTGGGGGGAAATAATTCACCCCTCCACTTT
J: TRBJ1-6
D: NA
size: NA
V: TRBV5-1

CDR3: CASSVEITPSPEAFF
DNA: TGTGCCAGCAGCGTAGAAATTACACCCTCGCCTGAAGCTTTCTTT
J: TRBJ1-1
D: NA
size: NA
V: TRBV9

CDR3: CASTGGEGIAYNSPLHF
DNA: TGTGCCAGCACTGGGGGGGAGGGGATCGCCTATAATTCACCCCTCCACTTT
J: TRBJ1-6
D: NA
size: NA
V: TRBV28

CDR3: CASGLVLAGTNTGELFF
DNA: TGTGCTAGTGGTTTGGTCCTAGCGGGAACGAACACCGGGGAGCTGTTTTTT
J: TRBJ2-2
D: TRBD2
size: NA
V: TRBV12-5

CDR3: CAIRGASGRPDTDTQYF
DNA: TGCGCCATCAGAGGCGCTAGCGGGAGACCAGACACAGATACGCAGTATTTT
J: TRBJ2-3
D: TRBD2
size: NA
V: TRBV10-1

CDR3: CASSRGTSGSSTDTQYF
DNA: TGTGCCAGCAGCCGGGGGACTAGCGGGAGTTCGACAGATACGCAGTATTTT
J: TRBJ2-3
D: TRBD2
size: NA
V: TRBV3-1/TRBV3-2

CDR3: CASSETRGAGGTSTDTQYF
DNA: TGTGCCAGCAGCGAAACCCGAGGAGCGGGAGGGACTAGCACAGATACGCAGTATTTT
J: TRBJ2-3
D: TRBD2
size: NA
V: TRBV7-6

CDR3: CASSISGTGREKLFF
DNA: TGTGCCAGTAGTATATCCGGGACAGGGAGAGAAAAACTGTTTTTT
J: TRBJ1-4
D: TRBD1
size: NA
V: TRBV19

CDR3: CATSDLWASGMNEQFF
DNA: TGTGCCACCAGTGATTTGTGGGCTAGCGGGATGAATGAGCAGTTCTTC
J: TRBJ2-1
D: TRBD2
size: NA
V: TRBV24-1

CDR3: CASSLSGYEQYF
DNA: TGTGCCAGCAGTTTGTCCGGCTACGAGCAGTACTTC
J: TRBJ2-7
D: NA
size: few
V: TRBV12-3/TRBV12-4

CDR3: CASSYSSEGNTIYF
DNA: TGTGCCAGCAGTTACTCGTCAGAAGGAAACACCATATATTTT
J: TRBJ1-3
D: NA
size: NA
V: TRBV6-5

CDR3: CASSISLGLAGGNEQFF
DNA: TGTGCCAGTAGTATAAGCCTCGGACTAGCGGGGGGGAATGAGCAGTTCTTC
J: TRBJ2-1
D: TRBD2
size: NA
V: TRBV19

CDR3: CASIRGGNTGELFF
DNA: TGTGCCAGCATTCGGGGAGGGAACACCGGGGAGCTGTTTTTT
J: TRBJ2-2
D: NA
size: NA
V: TRBV7-9

CDR3: CAWRLVTGASSPLHF
DNA: TGTGCCTGGAGATTAGTGACAGGGGCATCTTCACCCCTCCACTTT
J: TRBJ1-6
D: TRBD1
size: NA
V: TRBV30

CDR3: CASSLAAGTYNSPLHF
DNA: TGTGCCAGCAGCTTAGCGGCAGGGACCTATAATTCACCCCTCCACTTT
J: TRBJ1-6
D: NA
size: NA
V: TRBV7-9

CDR3: CASSLPTSGNGDEQFF
DNA: TGCGCCAGCAGCTTACCCACTAGCGGGAATGGGGATGAGCAGTTCTTC
J: TRBJ2-1
D: TRBD2
size: NA
V: TRBV5-1

CDR3: CASVLAGGGDEQFF
DNA: TGTGCCAGCGTACTAGCGGGAGGGGGTGATGAGCAGTTCTTC
J: TRBJ2-1
D: TRBD2
size: few
V: TRBV18

CDR3: CASSARTAYNEQFF
DNA: TGTGCCAGCAGCGCCAGGACAGCTTACAATGAGCAGTTCTTC
J: TRBJ2-1
D: NA
size: NA
V: TRBV11-2

CDR3: CASSFQTGYGYTF
DNA: TGCGCCAGCAGCTTCCAGACAGGCTATGGCTACACCTTC
J: TRBJ1-2
D: NA
size: few
V: TRBV5-1

CDR3: CASSLWGLAGAGELFF
DNA: TGTGCCAGCAGCTTATGGGGGTTAGCGGGAGCCGGGGAGCTGTTTTTT
J: TRBJ2-2
D: TRBD2
size: NA
V: TRBV11-2